This T cell receptor (beta chain) stems from a study of cytomegalovirus exposure and HLA in healthy donors (dated by TCRdb to the late 2010s). As for the study more broadly: The 500 to 800 repertoires of the first cohort and the approximately 110 validation repertoires were produced on the same platform, according to a later analysis. In addition to the first cohort of several hundred subjects, a separate validation cohort of 100 to 150 different subjects was used. The study was designed to test whether signatures of past pathogen exposure could be identified by cataloging public T cell receptors. To predict cytomegalovirus infection status, the study brought together high-throughput TCR immunosequencing, statistical association of individual TCRs with disease status, and machine learning.

The receptor library was made with the immunoSEQ multiplex PCR assay. From the authors' description of their analysis: A statistical classification framework was built to diagnose cytomegalovirus status from the catalog of TCR beta chain sequences. TCRdb took this table from immuneACCESS and kept in-frame rearrangements with V and J called. Such tables lack part of the clones; where checked against another copy, unresolved V genes explain under half of the gap, and the rest is unexplained. The DNA gave D and trimming, while V, J and clone size come from that table. Counted in this sample were around 100,000 clones; around 85% of them appeared once. About 20% of the sample is in the top ten clones. In the case of this clone: Its binding antigen is unknown. It has no much larger one-base neighbor in the sample; base qualities were not kept.

Study-wide findings and limitations: Subsequent analysis determined that TCRs grouped into clusters in the first cohort also showed a tendency toward co-occurrence across the approximately 110 validation repertoires, and 85% to 95% of cluster scores exceeded 0. Across donors, most TCR sequences were observed very rarely, whereas some public TCRs were present in many individuals. The classifier was reported to diagnose cytomegalovirus status with high specificity and sensitivity in both the original cohort and the validation cohort. In the study, some 160 TCR beta chains were listed as associated with cytomegalovirus. A few of the identified cytomegalovirus-associated TCR beta chains were confirmed in vitro to be specific for cytomegalovirus antigens. All 110 or so repertoires were used to score co-occurrence in the validation cohort in a later analysis, because that analysis had no HLA typing for the cohort. The authors suggested that the approach could potentially be extended to other disease states and immunological phenotypes.

The donors were included in the validation cohort of roughly 130 subjects, a group kept apart from the approximately 700-subject first cohort. The sample comprised PBMCs. The clonotype comes from a man aged 18 to 29 in good health and CMV-seropositive.

The bases are TGTGCCAGCAGTCCCCGGACAGGAGGCTACGAGCAGTACTTC. It translates as CASSPRTGGYEQYF. The chain links TRBV6-6 with TRBJ2-7, with TRBD1 identical over 7 junction bases. CDR1 MNHNY and CDR2 SVGAGI are derived from the germline V gene (reference sequence). Reading from cysteine to phenylalanine, the CDR3 counts 14 amino acids. The read is trimmed to its CDR3 DNA, 42 bases read in frame from base 1. V loses 5 bases at its end and J loses 3 bases; junction bases beyond the gene matches: 7.